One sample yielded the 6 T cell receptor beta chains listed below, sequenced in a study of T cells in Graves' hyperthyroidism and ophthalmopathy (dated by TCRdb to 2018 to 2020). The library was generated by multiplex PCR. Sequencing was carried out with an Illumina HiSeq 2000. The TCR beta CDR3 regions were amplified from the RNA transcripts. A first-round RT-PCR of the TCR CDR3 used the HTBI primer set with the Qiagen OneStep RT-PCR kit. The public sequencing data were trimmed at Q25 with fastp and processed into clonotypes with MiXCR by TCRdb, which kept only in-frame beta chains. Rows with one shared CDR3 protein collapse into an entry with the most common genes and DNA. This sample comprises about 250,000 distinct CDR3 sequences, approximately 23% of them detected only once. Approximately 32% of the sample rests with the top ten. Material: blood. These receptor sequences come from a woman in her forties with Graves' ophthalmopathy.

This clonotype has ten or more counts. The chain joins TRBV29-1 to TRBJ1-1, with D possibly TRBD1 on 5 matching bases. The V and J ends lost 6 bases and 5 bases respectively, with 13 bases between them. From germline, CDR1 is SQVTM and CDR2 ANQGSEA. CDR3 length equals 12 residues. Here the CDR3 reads CSVAGFSTEAFF. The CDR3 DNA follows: TGCAGCGTCGCAGGGTTTTCAACTGAAGCTTTCTTT.

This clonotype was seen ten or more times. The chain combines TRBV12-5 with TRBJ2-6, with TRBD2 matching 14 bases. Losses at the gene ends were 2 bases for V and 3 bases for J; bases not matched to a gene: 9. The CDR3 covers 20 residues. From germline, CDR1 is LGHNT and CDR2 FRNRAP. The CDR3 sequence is CASGLRSPGLAGVGANVLTF. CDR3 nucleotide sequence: TGTGCTAGTGGTTTGCGGAGCCCGGGACTAGCGGGAGTTGGGGCCAACGTCCTGACTTTC.

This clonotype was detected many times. In DNA, the CDR3 is TGCGCCAGCAGCCAAGAGGAGGGGTTGGGGAACATTCAGTACTTC. It encodes CASSQEEGLGNIQYF. The rearrangement joins TRBV4-1 to TRBJ2-4; TRBD2 is a possible D gene (6 bases). V lost 0 bases to trimming and J lost 7 bases, with 13 bases between them. The germline V gene encodes CDR1 MGHRA and CDR2 YSYEKL. This CDR3 is 15 amino acids long.

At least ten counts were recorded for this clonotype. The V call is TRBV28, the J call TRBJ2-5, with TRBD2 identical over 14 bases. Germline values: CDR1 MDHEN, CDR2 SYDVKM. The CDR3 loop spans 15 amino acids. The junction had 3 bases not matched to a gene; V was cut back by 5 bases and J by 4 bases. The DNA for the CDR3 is TGTGCCAGCAGTCCTGGGACTAGCGGGAGAGAGACCCAGTACTTC. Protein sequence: CASSPGTSGRETQYF.

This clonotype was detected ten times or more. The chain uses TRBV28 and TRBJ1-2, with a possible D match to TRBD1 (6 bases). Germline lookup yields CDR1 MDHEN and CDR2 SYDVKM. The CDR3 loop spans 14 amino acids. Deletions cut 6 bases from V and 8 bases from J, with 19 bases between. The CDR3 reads CASRSGGDGGGYTF. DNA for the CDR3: TGTGCCAGCAGATCGGGAGGGGACGGGGGCGGCTACACCTTC.

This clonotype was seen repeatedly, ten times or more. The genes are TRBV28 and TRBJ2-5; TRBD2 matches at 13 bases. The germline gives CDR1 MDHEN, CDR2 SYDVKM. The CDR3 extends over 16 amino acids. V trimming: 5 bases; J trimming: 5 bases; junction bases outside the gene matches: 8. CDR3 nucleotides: TGTGCCAGCAGTCATGGACTAGCGGGAGAGAGGGAGACCCAGTACTTC. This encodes CASSHGLAGERETQYF.